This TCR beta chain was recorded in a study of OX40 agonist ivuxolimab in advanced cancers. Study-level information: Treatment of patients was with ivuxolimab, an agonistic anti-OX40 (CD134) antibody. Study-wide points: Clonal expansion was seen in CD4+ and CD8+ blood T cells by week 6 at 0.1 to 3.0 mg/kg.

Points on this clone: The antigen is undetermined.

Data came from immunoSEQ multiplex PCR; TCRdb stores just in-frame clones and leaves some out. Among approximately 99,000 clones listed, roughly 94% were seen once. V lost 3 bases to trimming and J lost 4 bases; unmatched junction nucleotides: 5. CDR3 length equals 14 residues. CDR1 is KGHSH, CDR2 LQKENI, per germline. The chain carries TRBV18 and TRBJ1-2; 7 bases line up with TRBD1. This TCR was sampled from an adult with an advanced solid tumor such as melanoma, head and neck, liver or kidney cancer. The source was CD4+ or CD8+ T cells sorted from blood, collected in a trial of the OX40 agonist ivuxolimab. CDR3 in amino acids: CASSPGTATYGYTF. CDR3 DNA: TGTGCCAGCTCACCGGGGACAGCCACCTATGGCTACACCTTC.